A selection of T cell receptor beta chains follows, all from one sample in a study of identical twins. TCRdb called the 5' RACE reads again in MiXCR, with one record for every CDR3 protein. The sample yields 550,000 to 800,000 distinct CDR3 sequences, just over 7% seen once. This sample was also put to use in a study of yellow fever vaccine responses in identical twins.

The sample taken for sequencing was PBMCs. The source of these receptors is a woman aged 18 to 35 in good health. The CDR3 runs from the conserved cysteine through the conserved F or W. The D gene is left open where the match is weak. The size of a clone is reported for some rows only, either as once, few or many, or as a class for expanded clones.

J,V,D,size,DNA,CDR3
TRBJ2-3,TRBV24-1,NA,many,TGTGCCACCGCCTCTAGCACAGATACGCAGTATTTT,CATASSTDTQYF
TRBJ2-7,TRBV5-1,TRBD2,many,TGCGCCAGCAGCTTACGGGCGGGAGGCTACGAGCAGTACTTC,CASSLRAGGYEQYF
TRBJ2-5,TRBV7-3,NA,many,TGTGCCAGCAGCCCCCGAGGGGGGGAGACCCAGTACTTC,CASSPRGGETQYF
TRBJ2-1,TRBV5-5,NA,NA,TGTGCCAGCCGCTTGGCCCGGCACAATGAGCAGTTCTTC,CASRLARHNEQFF
TRBJ1-1,TRBV5-1,NA,few,TGCGCCAGCAGTACGGGGATGGGGACTGAAGCTTTCTTT,CASSTGMGTEAFF
TRBJ2-1,TRBV4-1,TRBD2,few,TGCGCCAGCAGCCAAAGATGGGGGACTAGCGGGGCTCCTACGCTTACTCTTGAGCAGTTCTTC,CASSQRWGTSGAPTLTLEQFF
TRBJ1-1,TRBV5-1,NA,NA,TGCGCCAGCAGTCTGGGGGCCACTGTGAACACTGAAGCTTTCTTT,CASSLGATVNTEAFF
TRBJ2-7,TRBV10-3,TRBD1,NA,TGTGCCATCAGTGAGAAGGGACAGGTCTACGAGCAGTACTTC,CAISEKGQVYEQYF
TRBJ1-1,TRBV11-2,NA,few,TGTGCCAGCAGCTTAGAGGAAGGCGATGGGCAGACTGAAGCTTTCTTT,CASSLEEGDGQTEAFF
TRBJ2-2,TRBV3-1,TRBD2,many,TGTGCCAGCAGCCAAGTCGGACTAGTCTTTCCCCCAAACACCGGGGAGCTGTTTTTT,CASSQVGLVFPPNTGELFF
TRBJ1-3,TRBV4-1,NA,NA,TGCGCCAGCAGCCAAGGACCTCTCGCTGGAAACACCATATATTTT,CASSQGPLAGNTIYF
TRBJ2-5,TRBV24-1,NA,few,TGTGCCACCAGTGATTTTGCCGCTATTACCCAGTACTTC,CATSDFAAITQYF
TRBJ2-1,TRBV5-4,TRBD2,few,TGTGCCAGCAGCTTGGAGTCCGGGACTAGCGGGAGTACGAACAATGAGCAGTTCTTC,CASSLESGTSGSTNNEQFF
TRBJ2-7,TRBV6-5,NA,NA,TGTGCCAGCAGTTACGGAACCTACGAGCAGTACTTC,CASSYGTYEQYF
TRBJ2-2,TRBV5-1,NA,NA,TGCGCCAGCAGCTTGGCCCAGGGGCACACCGGGGAGCTGTTTTTT,CASSLAQGHTGELFF
TRBJ1-2,TRBV6-5,NA,few,TGTGCCAGCAGTTACTCGGGACGCTTTAGGGATGGCTACACCTTC,CASSYSGRFRDGYTF
TRBJ2-1,TRBV20-1,NA,many,TGCAGTGCGACTCGGGGCGCCCCCTACAATGAGCAGTTCTTC,CSATRGAPYNEQFF
TRBJ1-1,TRBV2,NA,many,TGTGCCAGCAGTGAAGTCGATGTGAACACTGAAGCTTTCTTT,CASSEVDVNTEAFF
TRBJ1-5,TRBV20-1,TRBD1,NA,TGCAGTGCTAGAGGACAGGGAGTTCAGCCCCAGCATTTT,CSARGQGVQPQHF
TRBJ2-3,TRBV29-1,NA,many,TGCAGCGTTCTTGGGCGCTCTAGCACAGATACGCAGTATTTT,CSVLGRSSTDTQYF
TRBJ2-1,TRBV7-2,TRBD2,few,TGTGCCAGCAGCACCGGGACTAGCGGGACCAATGAGCAGTTCTTC,CASSTGTSGTNEQFF
TRBJ2-3,TRBV5-1,NA,NA,TGCGCCAGCAGCCTACAAACAGGGCCAGATACGCAGTATTTT,CASSLQTGPDTQYF
TRBJ2-3,TRBV7-9,NA,few,TGTGCCAGCAGCTTAGATGCCGGCTTCACAGATACGCAGTATTTT,CASSLDAGFTDTQYF
TRBJ2-1,TRBV3-1,NA,NA,TGTGCCACCTCCCATGCCTCGTGGGGGGCCGTTATAAATGAGCAGTTCTTC,CATSHASWGAVINEQFF
TRBJ2-3,TRBV5-1,TRBD2,many,TGCGCCAGCAGCTTGGATAGCGGGGCCACAGATACGCAGTATTTT,CASSLDSGATDTQYF
TRBJ2-2,TRBV24-1,NA,few,TGTGCCACCGGGGCGGATGGTGGCGGGGGCCGACCCGGGGAGCTGTTTTTT,CATGADGGGGRPGELFF
TRBJ2-5,TRBV7-8,NA,few,TGTGCCAGCAGCAGAGGGACGCTTCAAGAGACCCAGTACTTC,CASSRGTLQETQYF
TRBJ1-3,TRBV12-3/TRBV12-4,TRBD1,many,TGTGCCGATAGACAGGGAGCAAACACCATATATTTT,CADRQGANTIYF
TRBJ1-5,TRBV20-1,TRBD1,many,TGCAGTGCTATGGGGACAGTAGATCAGCCCCAGCATTTT,CSAMGTVDQPQHF
TRBJ2-7,TRBV4-1,NA,few,TGCGCCAGCAGCCAAGTAGGGGGATACGAGCAGTACTTC,CASSQVGGYEQYF
TRBJ1-5,TRBV29-1,TRBD1,many,TGCAGCGTTGCCGGACAGGGCCCAGGGCAGCCCCAGCATTTT,CSVAGQGPGQPQHF
TRBJ2-5,TRBV5-5,NA,NA,TGTGCCAGCAGATGGGGGGCAGATCTCCTCAAGACCCAGTACTTC,CASRWGADLLKTQYF
TRBJ2-1,TRBV12-3/TRBV12-4,NA,few,TGTGCCAGCAGTAGACAGGGGAGCGGGGGACGCTACAATGAGCAGTTCTTC,CASSRQGSGGRYNEQFF
TRBJ2-6,TRBV7-3,TRBD2,few,TGTGCCAGCAGCTTAAGAGGCGGGAGCGCGTACTCTGGGGCCAACGTCCTGACTTTC,CASSLRGGSAYSGANVLTF
TRBJ2-3,TRBV7-9,NA,NA,TGTGCCAGCAGCCCGTGGATCACAGATACGCAGTATTTT,CASSPWITDTQYF
TRBJ2-7,TRBV12-3/TRBV12-4,NA,few,TGTGCCAGCAGTTTATCGGCCAACTCCTACGAGCAGTACTTC,CASSLSANSYEQYF
TRBJ2-5,TRBV29-1,NA,few,TGCAGCGTTGAAAGGGCCAGCCAAGAGACCCAGTACTTC,CSVERASQETQYF